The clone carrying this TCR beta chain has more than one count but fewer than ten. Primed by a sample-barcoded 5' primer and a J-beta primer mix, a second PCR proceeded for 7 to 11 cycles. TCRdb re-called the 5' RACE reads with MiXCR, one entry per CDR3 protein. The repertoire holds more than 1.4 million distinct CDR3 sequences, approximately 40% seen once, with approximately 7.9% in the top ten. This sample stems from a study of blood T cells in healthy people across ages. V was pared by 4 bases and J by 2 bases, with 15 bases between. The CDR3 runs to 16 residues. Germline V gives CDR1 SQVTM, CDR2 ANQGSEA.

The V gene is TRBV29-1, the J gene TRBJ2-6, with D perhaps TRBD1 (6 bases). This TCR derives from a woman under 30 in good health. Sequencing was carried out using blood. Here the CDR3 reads CSVVHRVKAGANVLTF. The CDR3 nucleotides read TGCAGCGTTGTTCACAGGGTCAAGGCTGGGGCCAACGTCCTGACTTTC.